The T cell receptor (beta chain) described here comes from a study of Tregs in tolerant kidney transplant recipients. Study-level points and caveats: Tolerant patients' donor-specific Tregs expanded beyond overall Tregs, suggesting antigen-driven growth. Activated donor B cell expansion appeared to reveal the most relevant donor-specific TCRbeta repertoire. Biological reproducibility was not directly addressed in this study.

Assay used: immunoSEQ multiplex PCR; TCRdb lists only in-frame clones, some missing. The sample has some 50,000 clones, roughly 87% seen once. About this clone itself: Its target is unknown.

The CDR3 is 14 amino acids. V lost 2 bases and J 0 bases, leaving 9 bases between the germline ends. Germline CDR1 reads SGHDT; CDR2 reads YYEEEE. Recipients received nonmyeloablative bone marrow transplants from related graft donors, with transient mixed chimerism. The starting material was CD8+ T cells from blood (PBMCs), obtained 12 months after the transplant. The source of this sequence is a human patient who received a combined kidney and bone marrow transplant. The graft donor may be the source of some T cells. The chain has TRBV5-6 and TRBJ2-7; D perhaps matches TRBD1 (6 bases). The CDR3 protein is CASSFLTGSYEQYF. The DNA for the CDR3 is TGTGCCAGCAGCTTTTTGACAGGCTCCTACGAGCAGTACTTC.